Shown below are 9 T cell receptor beta chains from a single sample sequenced in a study of blood T cells in healthy people across ages. For the second PCR, which ran for 7 to 11 cycles, a sample-barcoded 5' primer and a J-beta primer mix were used. TCRdb reanalysed the 5' RACE reads using MiXCR and keeps one entry per CDR3 protein. The table has 1.5 million to 2 million distinct CDR3 sequences, roughly 32% seen once. Sequences were obtained from blood. The receptors were sampled from a woman aged 25 to 39 in good health.

The sample holds a few counts of this clonotype. The rearrangement joins TRBV7-8 to TRBJ2-7; 12 bases map to TRBD2. Germline CDR1 reads SGHVS; CDR2 reads FQNEAQ. The CDR3 covers 16 residues. Losses at the gene ends were 5 bases for V and 2 bases for J; bases not matched to a gene: 7. The chain's CDR3 is CASSPGLAGNAYEQYF. In DNA, the CDR3 is TGTGCCAGCAGCCCAGGACTAGCGGGGAACGCCTACGAGCAGTACTTC.

This clonotype showed up just a few times. The chain combines TRBV4-2 with TRBJ2-5; 8 bases match TRBD2. CDR1 and CDR2 (germline): LGHNA, YNFKEQ. V shed 1 base and J 5 bases; nucleotides not matched to a gene: 3. The CDR3 runs 14 residues. The CDR3 loop reads CASSQASSGETQYF. In DNA form, the CDR3 reads TGTGCCAGCAGCCAAGCATCTAGCGGGGAGACCCAGTACTTC.

The V and J genes are TRBV5-4 and TRBJ2-5; 7 bases fit TRBD1. The CDR3 has 13 amino acids. In germline, CDR1 is SGHNT, CDR2 YYREEE (reference sequence). V lost 5 bases, J lost 3 bases, and 4 bases stayed unmatched. CDR3 sequence: CASSPTGEETQYF. The DNA of the CDR3 is TGTGCCAGCAGTCCAACAGGGGAAGAGACCCAGTACTTC.

This clonotype was detected only a few times. The V call is TRBV5-1, the J call TRBJ1-1, with no clear D. With 2 bases removed from V and 2 bases from J, the gap between germline ends came to 10 bases. CDR1 is SGHRS and CDR2 is YFSETQ in the germline V gene. The CDR3 has 14 amino acids. CDR3 nucleotide sequence: TGCGCCAGCAGCTTACAACAGCTAAACACTGAAGCTTTCTTT. Translation gives CASSLQQLNTEAFF.

The chain carries TRBV7-2 and TRBJ2-5, with D perhaps TRBD2 (6 bases). The assigned J gene may be wrong: the sequence end matches TRBJ2-7 better. The CDR3 has 15 amino acids. CDR1 and CDR2 from the germline V gene are SGHTA and FQGNSA. The CDR3 region is CASSLDASAGYEQYF. Written as DNA, the CDR3 is TGTGCCAGCAGCTTAGATGCTAGCGCTGGCTACGAGCAGTACTTC.

The rearrangement links TRBV6-1 to TRBJ1-5; no firm D call. Trimming pared 0 bases from V and 0 bases from J, leaving 3 bases between. The CDR3 loop spans 14 amino acids. Germline CDR1 reads MNHNS; CDR2 reads SASEGT. The CDR3 DNA follows: TGTGCCAGCAGTGAAGCGCATAGCAATCAGCCCCAGCATTTT. Translated, it gives CASSEAHSNQPQHF.

Only a few counts were recorded for this clonotype. This sequence joins TRBV20-1 and TRBJ2-5; perhaps TRBD2 as D (6 bases). Trimming pared 2 bases from V and 4 bases from J, leaving 17 bases between. CDR3 length: 15 residues. Germline V gene lookup returns CDR1 DFQATT and CDR2 SNEGSKA (reference sequence). CDR3 amino acids: CSARTGEGMVETQYF. CDR3 sequence (DNA): TGCAGTGCTAGAACGGGGGAAGGGATGGTAGAGACCCAGTACTTC.

In the case of this clonotype: A much larger clone differs by one base, so this may be a read error. This sequence joins TRBV3-1 and TRBJ2-1, with D perhaps matching TRBD2 (5 bases). Germline loops: CDR1 LGHDT, CDR2 YNNKEL (reference sequence). The V and J ends lost 1 base and 12 bases respectively, with 13 bases between them. The CDR3 runs to 13 residues. DNA for the CDR3: TGTGCCAGCAGCCAAGTATCTAGCTATGGGCAGTTCTTC. Translated, it gives CASSQVSSYGQFF.

The gene calls are TRBV7-9 and TRBJ2-1; 9 bases are a match to TRBD2. CDR1 SEHNR and CDR2 FQNEAQ come from the germline V gene (reference sequence). There are 13 residues in the CDR3. V shed 1 base and J 10 bases; nucleotides not matched to a gene: 2. The CDR3 nucleotides read TGTGCCAGCAGCTTAGGGACTAGCGAGGAGCAGTTCTTC. It codes for CASSLGTSEEQFF.